This T cell receptor beta chain was captured in a study of tumor and adjacent non-tumor tissue in lung cancer. Broader study findings: Shorter survival was associated with higher TCR diversity in tumors. TCR diversity was significantly greater in tumor than normal lung tissue.

TCRbeta libraries were built with three rounds of nested PCR, modified from ARM-PCR. One entry per CDR3 protein results from TCRdb running MiXCR on the multiplex PCR reads. This sample has roughly 81,000 distinct CDR3 sequences, with about 66% found just once. Germline V lookup: CDR1 SQVTM, CDR2 ANQGSEA. The CDR3 runs to 15 residues. RNA was extracted from bulk tissue without any cell sorting. Between August and November 2014, newly diagnosed, chemotherapy-naive lung cancer patients underwent thoracic surgery in China. Details on this clonotype: The antigen is undetermined. Compared with germline, one end of the junction differs, possibly owing to a read error.

The chain is built from TRBV29-1 and TRBJ1-1; 12 bases line up with TRBD1. This receptor was obtained from a man between 65 and 79 years old with non-small cell lung cancer. Input material: lung tumor tissue. The CDR3 DNA reads as TGCAGCGTTGAGGGGGGACAGGGGGCGCGGACTGAAGCTCTCTTT. Residues: CSVEGGQGARTEALF.